What follows is one T cell receptor beta chain and its context. Its target is unknown. This entry belongs to a study of vaccination and CD4 T cells after COVID-19. At the Johns Hopkins FTIC core, DNA taken from cultured CD4+ T cells was sequenced by way of the Oncomine TCR Beta short-read assay. TCRdb used MiXCR to reprocess the PCR reads, holding one entry per CDR3 protein. The sample consists of some 5,400 distinct CDR3 sequences, 30% to 50% of them appearing once. Findings and caveats of the study: Spike mono-reactivity was the property of 304 of 307 vaccine-specific clones in convalescent patients.

The treatment is: approximately 9-day PBMC culture with coronavirus spike peptide pools or control peptides (ViraFEST assay). One should note that the unexposed donor's CD4+ T cells were collected before the COVID-19 pandemic (2011-2018). After expanding antigen-specific T cells with peptide pools, ViraFEST sequenced their TCRs. The CDR3 has 16 residues. The V call is TRBV21-1, the J call TRBJ1-2; the table names TRBD1, a call not compared with the DNA. TRBV21-1 is reported as a pseudogene. The sequence derives from a human donor in good health. Material: CD4+ T cells from blood, cultured in vitro. The CDR3: CASSTARDRWECGYTF. The CDR3 DNA sequence: TGTGCCAGCAGCACAGCCCGGGACAGGTGGGAGTGTGGCTACACCTTC.